A single sample gave rise to the 18 T cell receptor beta chains below, sequenced in a study of regulatory T cells in long-lasting Graves disease. Specified time point: persistent/refractory GD, antithyroid drugs over 5 years with positive TRAb. From PBMCs, RNA was extracted and then used to make the TCR library. TCR beta libraries were built with iRepertoire HTBI primers and Arm-PCR of CDR3 regions. Each CDR3 protein is one row after TCRdb ran MiXCR on the multiplex PCR reads. This repertoire shows a few hundred thousand distinct CDR3 sequences, approximately 22% found once; its top ten account for under 15%. The source material was peripheral blood mononuclear cells (PBMCs), sampled when the disease was refractory, from a patient treated with antithyroid drugs. Receptors originate from a female donor with Graves disease.

This clonotype was observed a handful of times. This chain joins TRBV9 and TRBJ1-6, with a weak D call TRBD1 (5 bases). The CDR3 loop spans 14 amino acids. Between the trimmed V and J ends, which lost 4 bases and 9 bases, there was a span of 14 bases. Germline-derived CDR1 and CDR2 are SGDLS and YYNGEE. Here the CDR3 reads CASSLGPVVSPLHF. DNA of the CDR3: TGTGCCAGCAGCTTGGGACCGGTAGTTTCACCCCTCCACTTT.

With regard to this clonotype: It may be a read error: a sequence one base away is much more abundant. The chain has TRBV11-3 and TRBJ1-1; D remains ambiguous. The germline gives CDR1 SGHNT, CDR2 YENEEA. The CDR3 is 13 amino acids. For the CDR3, the DNA is TGTGCCAGCAGCTCTTTCAGGAACACTGAAGCTTCCTTT. It encodes CASSSFRNTEASF.

This clonotype was detected many times. J is TRBJ1-5 and V is TRBV2; D might be TRBD1 (5 bases). With 2 bases removed from V and 5 bases from J, the gap between germline ends came to 10 bases. Germline loops: CDR1 SNHLY, CDR2 FYNNEI. CDR3 length equals 14 residues. CDR3 in DNA: TGTGCCAGCAGTGAAATAGGGACCTATCAGCCCCAGCATTTT. It codes for CASSEIGTYQPQHF.

The rearrangement links TRBV30 to TRBJ1-4, with D possibly being TRBD1 (6 bases). The CDR3 is 16 residues long. V lost 3 bases to trimming and J lost 2 bases, with 16 bases between them. Germline CDR1 and CDR2: GTSNPN and SVGIG (reference sequence). The CDR3 nucleotides are TGTGCCTGGAGCCTAGAAAGTCAGGGGACTAATGAAAAACTGTTTTTT. Protein sequence: CAWSLESQGTNEKLFF.

This clonotype was detected ten times or more. The chain employs TRBV5-4 and TRBJ1-1; 8 bases fit TRBD1. The germline CDR1 and CDR2 sequences are SGHNT and YYREEE (reference sequence). CDR3 length: 14 amino acids. The V gene end was trimmed by 6 bases and the J gene end by 3 bases; junction bases not matched to a gene: 7. The CDR3 loop reads CASTVQGADTEAFF. DNA of the CDR3: TGTGCCAGCACCGTCCAGGGGGCGGACACTGAAGCTTTCTTT. The whole variable domain, remainder taken from reference TRBV5-4 and TRBJ1-1, is ETGVTQSPTHLIKTRGQQVTLRCSSQSGHNTVSWYQQALGQGPQFIFQYYREEENGRGNFPPRFSGLQFPNYSSELNVNALELDDSALYLCASTVQGADTEAFFGQGTRLTVV.

This clonotype was detected a few times. The chain links TRBV12-3 or TRBV12-4 to TRBJ2-7; possibly TRBD1 for D (5 bases). The CDR3 spans 14 residues. Deletions cut 5 bases from V and 3 bases from J, with 14 bases between. This CDR3 reads CASSRAGHYYEQYF. The CDR3 coding sequence is TGTGCCAGCAGTAGAGCCGGACATTACTACGAGCAGTACTTC.

The chain has TRBV30 and TRBJ1-2, with D tentatively TRBD1 (5 bases). Germline V gene data show CDR1 as GTSNPN and CDR2 as SVGIG (reference sequence). The CDR3 has 12 residues. V was pared by 5 bases and J by 6 bases, with 13 bases between. The CDR3 sequence is CAWSTGSDGYTF. The DNA for the CDR3 is TGTGCCTGGTCTACAGGAAGCGATGGCTACACCTTC.

This clonotype was seen more than once but under ten times. The J gene is TRBJ1-5, the V gene TRBV19; D gene unclear. Germline CDR1 is LNHDA and CDR2 is SQIVND (reference sequence). The CDR3 sequence is 14 residues long. Trimming shortened V by 9 bases and J by 2 bases, and 14 bases separated the two germline ends. CDR3: CASRVGGGNQPQHF. The CDR3 nucleotides read TGTGCCAGCCGAGTAGGTGGCGGCAATCAGCCCCAGCATTTT. Variable domain in full (rest from reference TRBV19 and TRBJ1-5): DGGITQSPKYLFRKEGQNVTLSCEQNLNHDAMYWYRQDPGQGLRLIYYSQIVNDFQKGDIAEGYSVSREKKESFPLTVTSAQKNPTAFYLCASRVGGGNQPQHFGDGTRLSIL.

This clonotype was counted a few times. The gene calls are TRBV7-6 and TRBJ1-3, with a possible D match to TRBD1 (6 bases). Trimming pared 6 bases from V and 1 base from J, leaving 25 bases between. Germline CDR1 and CDR2: SGHVS and FNYEAQ. This CDR3 has 19 residues. The CDR3 coding sequence is TGTGCCAGCAGTTACTTAGTCCACGGGGGGCCAAATTCTGGAAACACCATATATTTT. This sequence encodes CASSYLVHGGPNSGNTIYF.

The V call is TRBV18, the J call TRBJ1-1; D is possibly TRBD1 (6 bases). The CDR3 extends over 14 amino acids. The germline gives CDR1 KGHSH, CDR2 LQKENI. Trimming pared 5 bases from V and 4 bases from J, leaving 14 bases between. CDR3: CASSSTGGGTEAFF. CDR3 bases: TGTGCCAGCTCATCGACAGGTGGGGGCACTGAAGCTTTCTTT.

This clonotype was detected ten times or more. The rearrangement links TRBV3-1 to TRBJ1-6; no reliable D call. The CDR3 spans 16 residues. The germline CDR1 and CDR2 sequences are LGHDT and YNNKEL (reference sequence). Trimming cost V 2 bases and J 9 bases, with 17 bases left between them. The CDR3 coding sequence is TGTGCCAGCAGCCAACCGCTACACGCCCGGCGTTCACCCCTCCACTTT. The encoded protein is CASSQPLHARRSPLHF.

The CDR3: CASSPRDRGSTEAFF. The CDR3 DNA sequence: TGTGCCAGCAGCCCCCGGGACAGGGGCTCCACTGAAGCTTTCTTT. The V gene is TRBV11-3, the J gene TRBJ1-1; 10 bases match TRBD1. The J segment lost 4 bases and the V segment lost 5 bases, leaving 7 bases of the junction unmatched. This CDR3 comprises 15 residues. Germline V gives CDR1 SGHNT, CDR2 YENEEA.

This clonotype has a handful of counts. The V gene is TRBV6-1, the J gene TRBJ1-3; D not resolved. The V gene's germline CDR1 is MNHNS and CDR2 SASEGT. This CDR3 contains 14 residues. V was pared by 3 bases and J by 0 bases, with 6 bases between. In DNA, the CDR3 is TGTGCCAGCAGTGATCAGCACTCTGGAAACACCATATATTTT. Translating gives CASSDQHSGNTIYF.

This chain connects TRBV14 to TRBJ1-2, with TRBD1 matching 9 bases. V shed 0 bases, J shed 4 bases, and the junction held 6 bases outside the gene matches. The CDR3 runs 16 residues. Germline V gene data show CDR1 as SGHDN and CDR2 as FVKESK. The CDR3: CASSQDPGQGLYGYTF. The CDR3, as DNA: TGTGCCAGCAGCCAAGATCCGGGACAGGGTCTCTATGGCTACACCTTC.

About this clonotype: Since no conserved phenylalanine or tryptophan closes the CDR3, a read error is the likely cause. V usage is TRBV27 and J usage is TRBJ1-6; maybe TRBD1 (5 bases). Germline values: CDR1 MNHEY, CDR2 SMNVEV (reference sequence). This CDR3 has 14 amino acids. The V and J ends lost 4 bases and 4 bases respectively, with 8 bases between them. In DNA form, the CDR3 reads TGTGCCAGCAGTTCGGGGCAGTATAATTCACCCCTCCACCTT. This sequence encodes CASSSGQYNSPLHL.

The sample holds a few counts of this clonotype. This rearrangement joins TRBV6-1 to TRBJ1-3; D is unclear. Trimming took off 6 bases at V and 0 bases at J, with 9 bases between the two ends. Per germline, CDR1 MNHNS and CDR2 SASEGT. The CDR3 consists of 14 residues. The DNA of the CDR3 is TGTGCCAGCAGCCTGGAGGCCTCTGGAAACACCATATATTTT. Its protein product is CASSLEASGNTIYF.

This clonotype occurred many times. The genes are TRBV7-3 and TRBJ1-1; 8 positions match TRBD1. The CDR3 is made up of 15 amino acids. The germline CDR1 and CDR2 sequences are SGHTA and FQGTGA. Trimming removed 5 bases from V and 4 bases from J; junction bases left unmatched: 9. The CDR3 DNA follows: TGTGCCAGCAGCACCTCCCCAGGGGGCATCACTGAAGCTTTCTTT. Its translation: CASSTSPGGITEAFF.

Many counts were recorded for this clonotype. The chain employs TRBV7-3 and TRBJ2-2; 8 bases match TRBD2. Per the germline V gene, CDR1 is SGHTA and CDR2 is FQGTGA. The CDR3 runs 14 residues. Trimming at V came to 4 bases and at J to 3 bases, leaving 1 base not matched to a gene. In DNA form, the CDR3 reads TGTGCCAGCAGCTCGGGGGGGTACACCGGGGAGCTGTTTTTT. Its protein is CASSSGGYTGELFF.